This T cell receptor (beta chain) was retrieved from a study of T cell repertoires in cytomegalovirus infection. This clonotype was counted many times. The antigen is unknown. MiXCR, applied by TCRdb to the reads, yields one record per CDR3 protein. The table includes roughly 920,000 distinct CDR3 sequences, around 32% detected once. This sequence was found in a human donor in good health (CMV status not recorded). Some clones in this sample may be carry-over from other donors' samples. The sample in question was cultured CD8+ T cells from PBMCs, obtained from culture after CMV antigen stimulation.

Here the CDR3 reads CASSVLGRATGELFF. The CDR3 DNA sequence: TGTGCCAGCAGCGTATTAGGCAGGGCCACCGGGGAGCTGTTTTTT. The chain recombines TRBV7-9 with TRBJ2-2; the D gene is possibly TRBD1 (5 bases). This CDR3 comprises 15 residues. The V and J ends lost 5 bases and 4 bases respectively, with 14 bases between them. Germline CDR1 SEHNR, CDR2 FQNEAQ (reference sequence).